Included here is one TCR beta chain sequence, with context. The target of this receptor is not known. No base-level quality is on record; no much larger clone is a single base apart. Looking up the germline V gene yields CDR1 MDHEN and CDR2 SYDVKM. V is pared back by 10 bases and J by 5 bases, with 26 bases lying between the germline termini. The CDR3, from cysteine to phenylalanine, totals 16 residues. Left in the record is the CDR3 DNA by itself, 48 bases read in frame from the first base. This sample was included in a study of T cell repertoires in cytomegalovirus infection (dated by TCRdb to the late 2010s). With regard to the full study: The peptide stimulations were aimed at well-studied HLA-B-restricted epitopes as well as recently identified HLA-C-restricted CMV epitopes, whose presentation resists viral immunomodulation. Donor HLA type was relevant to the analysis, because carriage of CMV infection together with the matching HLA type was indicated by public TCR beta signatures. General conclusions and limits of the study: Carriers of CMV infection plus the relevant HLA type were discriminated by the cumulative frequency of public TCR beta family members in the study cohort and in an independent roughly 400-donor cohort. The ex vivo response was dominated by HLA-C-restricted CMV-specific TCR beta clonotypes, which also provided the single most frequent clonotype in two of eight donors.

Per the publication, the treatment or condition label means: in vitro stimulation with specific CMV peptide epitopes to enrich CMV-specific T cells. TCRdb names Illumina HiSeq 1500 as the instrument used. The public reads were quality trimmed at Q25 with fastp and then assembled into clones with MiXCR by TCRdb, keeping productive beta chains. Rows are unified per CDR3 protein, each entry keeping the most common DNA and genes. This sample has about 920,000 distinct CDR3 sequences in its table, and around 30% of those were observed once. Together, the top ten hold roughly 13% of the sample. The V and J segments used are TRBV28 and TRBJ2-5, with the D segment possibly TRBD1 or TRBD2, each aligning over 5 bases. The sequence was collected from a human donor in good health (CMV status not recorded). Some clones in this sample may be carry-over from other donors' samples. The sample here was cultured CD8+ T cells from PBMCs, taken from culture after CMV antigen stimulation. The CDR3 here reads CATTATGANTRETQYF. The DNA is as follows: TGTGCCACTACAGCAACCGGGGCCAATACCAGGGAGACCCAGTACTTC.